The following is a T cell receptor (beta chain) sequence with its context. Its antigen remains unidentified. Alongside a J-beta primer mix, a sample-barcoded 5' primer served in a second PCR lasting about 7 to 12 cycles. Each CDR3 protein is one row after TCRdb ran MiXCR on the 5' RACE reads. The sample contains approximately 1.5 million distinct CDR3 sequences, roughly 43% of which appear only once. The sample is drawn from a study of blood T cells in healthy people across ages. Study-wide results and caveats: Higher diversity and more naive CD4+ cells were features of long-lived donors, compared to aged donors.

From germline, CDR1 is SGHTA and CDR2 FQGNSA. Between the trimmed V and J ends, which lost 2 bases and 7 bases, there was a span of 18 bases. CDR3 length: 16 residues. V usage is TRBV7-2 and J usage is TRBJ2-1; perhaps TRBD2 as D (6 bases). The sample comprised blood. The source of this sequence is a woman aged 18-30 years in good health. The CDR3 sequence is CASSLRRGSFLNEQFF. CDR3 bases: TGTGCCAGCAGCTTAAGGCGGGGTAGCTTTCTAAATGAGCAGTTCTTC.